These 10 T cell receptor beta chains were sequenced from one sample in a study of OX40 agonist ivuxolimab in advanced cancers. Clones were read by immunoSEQ multiplex PCR, and TCRdb kept only the in-frame ones, dropping some. The table shows 70,000 to 80,000 clones, with 89% occurring only once. The specimen was CD4+ or CD8+ T cells sorted from blood, collected in a trial of the OX40 agonist ivuxolimab. These receptors came from an adult with an advanced solid tumor such as melanoma, head and neck, liver or kidney cancer.

The chain couples TRBV6-6 to TRBJ1-1; no reliable D call. CDR1 is MNHNY and CDR2 is SVGAGI in the germline V gene (reference sequence). The CDR3 consists of 13 residues. V was pared by 2 bases and J by 7 bases, with 11 bases between. The CDR3 region has the DNA TGTGCCAGCAGTTACCTCGAGGCGGGTGAAGCTTTCTTT. Its protein product is CASSYLEAGEAFF.

This sequence joins TRBV6-5 and TRBJ2-7; 12 bases are a match to TRBD2. V lost 2 bases, J lost 4 bases, and 3 bases stayed unmatched. Germline V gene data show CDR1 as MNHEY and CDR2 as SVGAGI. CDR3 length equals 15 residues. CDR3 nucleotide sequence: TGTGCCAGCAGTTACCCGACTAGCGGGAGTTACGAGCAGTACTTC. Protein sequence: CASSYPTSGSYEQYF.

The V call is TRBV6-1, the J call TRBJ1-5; weak D call: TRBD1 (6 bases). Trimming stripped 6 bases from V and 0 bases from J, with 9 bases between. CDR1 and CDR2 (germline): MNHNS, SASEGT. CDR3 length equals 14 residues. For the CDR3, the DNA is TGTGCCAGCAGAGGGGGGGTTAGCAATCAGCCCCAGCATTTT. It translates to CASRGGVSNQPQHF.

The rearrangement joins TRBV6-6 to TRBJ2-5; D remains unclear. The CDR3 runs 13 residues. V was clipped by 10 bases and J by 0 bases, with 12 bases between them. CDR1 and CDR2 (germline): MNHNY, SVGAGI (reference sequence). CDR3 in amino acids: CATQTTNQETQYF. CDR3 nucleotide sequence: TGTGCCACCCAGACAACCAACCAAGAGACCCAGTACTTC.

The genes are TRBV6-5 and TRBJ2-7; 8 bases map to TRBD2. The CDR3 totals 15 residues. Germline lookup yields CDR1 MNHEY and CDR2 SVGAGI. J was trimmed by 3 bases and V by 0 bases; bases with no gene match: 4. The CDR3 DNA sequence: TGTGCCAGCAGTTACTCGATTAGCGGGGACTACGAGCAGTACTTC. Its translation is CASSYSISGDYEQYF.

The genes are TRBV19 and TRBJ2-1, with D hard to call. The germline V gene encodes CDR1 LNHDA and CDR2 SQIVND (reference sequence). This CDR3 contains 14 residues. The V and J ends lost 2 bases and 9 bases respectively, with 14 bases between them. The CDR3, as DNA: TGTGCCAGTAGTATAAATTCTGGTGACTTTGAGCAGTTCTTC. As protein: CASSINSGDFEQFF.

The chain employs TRBV4-1 and TRBJ2-1, with a weak D call TRBD2 (5 bases). This CDR3 region has 16 residues. CDR1 MGHRA and CDR2 YSYEKL come from the germline V gene. V was clipped by 1 base and J by 7 bases, with 17 bases between them. CDR3 bases: TGCGCCAGCAGCCAAGTTCTAGCCCAGACAAGAAATGAGCAGTTCTTC. Amino acid sequence: CASSQVLAQTRNEQFF.

The chain carries TRBV7-9 and TRBJ2-7; no clear D. The CDR3 is 13 residues long. Germline V gene data show CDR1 as SEHNR and CDR2 as FQNEAQ (reference sequence). Trimming pared 1 base from V and 3 bases from J, leaving 7 bases between. The CDR3 nucleotides read TGTGCCAGCAGCTTAGGGGTCAGCTACGAGCAGTACTTC. This codes for CASSLGVSYEQYF. The whole variable domain, filled in from reference TRBV7-9 and TRBJ2-7, reads DTGVSQNPRHKITKRGQNVTFRCDPISEHNRLYWYRQTLGQGPEFLTYFQNEAQLEKSRLLSDRFSAERPKGSFSTLEIQRTEQGDSAMYLCASSLGVSYEQYFGPGTRLTVT.

V is TRBV5-1 and J is TRBJ2-7, with 8 positions matching TRBD2. This CDR3 comprises 14 residues. The trim removed 3 bases at V and 7 bases at J, leaving 9 bases unmatched. Germline CDR1 reads SGHRS; CDR2 reads YFSETQ. In DNA, the CDR3 is TGCGCCAGCAGCTCGGGACTAGAGGGCACGGAGCAGTACTTC. This gives the protein CASSSGLEGTEQYF. The full variable domain, completed using reference TRBV5-1 and TRBJ2-7, is KAGVTQTPRYLIKTRGQQVTLSCSPISGHRSVSWYQQTPGQGLQFLFEYFSETQRNKGNFPGRFSGRQFSNSRSEMNVSTLELGDSALYLCASSSGLEGTEQYFGPGTRLTVT.

The chain has TRBV25-1 and TRBJ1-2; 8 bases are shared with TRBD1. This CDR3 comprises 16 residues. V was clipped by 4 bases and J by 5 bases; unmatched bases: 12. Per germline, CDR1 MGHDK and CDR2 SYGVNS. The CDR3 sequence: CASSASDRGKGYGYTF. In DNA, the CDR3 is TGTGCCAGCAGTGCATCCGACAGGGGCAAGGGTTATGGCTACACCTTC.